Listed here are 12 T cell receptor beta chains from one sample, sequenced in a study of T cells in localized non-small cell lung cancer (dated by TCRdb to about 2020). Library preparation used the immunoSEQ multiplex PCR assay. The table was pulled from immuneACCESS by TCRdb, which kept in-frame rearrangements only. Such tables lose some clones; where checked, under half of the loss comes from unresolved V genes, and the rest has no known cause. In this sample the table shows about 52,000 clones, around 82% of which occur a single time. Approximately 4.8% of the sample lies in the top ten. The sample in question was PBMCs, obtained before any cancer treatment. These receptors all come from a woman aged 35-70 years with stage II lung adenocarcinoma.

Note on this clone: Germline and junction disagree at one end, which may indicate a read error. The J gene is TRBJ2-3, the V gene TRBV7-9; no clear D. The CDR3 contains 8 residues. The germline V gene has CDR1 SEHNR and CDR2 FQNEAQ (reference sequence). CDR3 nucleotides: TGTGCCAGCAGCAGCAAGGATTTT. Protein product: CASSSKDF.

This chain links TRBV6-5 with TRBJ1-2; the D is unclear. The CDR3 consists of 16 residues. CDR1 and CDR2 (germline): MNHEY, SVGAGI. Trimming took off 2 bases at V and 7 bases at J, with 20 bases between the two ends. The CDR3 nucleotides read TGTGCCAGCAGTTACGAAGGCTCGGAGGTTGTCGGTGGCTACACCTTC. This codes for CASSYEGSEVVGGYTF.

The V call is TRBV6-5, the J call TRBJ1-2; D might be TRBD1 (6 bases). Trimming cost V 0 bases and J 4 bases, with 12 bases left between them. Germline lookup yields CDR1 MNHEY and CDR2 SVGAGI. The CDR3 spans 15 residues. CDR3 bases: TGTGCCAGCAGTTACTCGATGGGGGCGGCCTATGGCTACACCTTC. Its protein product is CASSYSMGAAYGYTF.

A few counts support this clone. The chain recombines TRBV5-5 with TRBJ1-2; 7 positions match TRBD1. CDR3 length: 16 amino acids. Per the germline V gene, CDR1 is SGHKS and CDR2 is YYEKEE (reference sequence). Germline trimming cut 0 bases from V and 2 bases from J; bases unmatched to any gene: 7. CDR3 protein: CASSLGRDRRNYGYTF. The CDR3 region has the DNA TGTGCCAGCAGCTTGGGGAGGGACAGAAGAAACTATGGCTACACCTTC.

The rearrangement uses TRBV5-5 and TRBJ2-5; the D is unclear. The CDR3 runs to 15 residues. The ends were cut back, 2 bases at V and 2 bases at J, with 13 bases in the middle. Germline V gene sequence: CDR1 SGHKS, CDR2 YYEKEE (reference sequence). The CDR3 DNA reads as TGTGCCAGCAGCTTTAGGTCTTACAGTCAAGAGACCCAGTACTTC. It codes for CASSFRSYSQETQYF.

This chain joins TRBV5-8 and TRBJ1-2, with 9 bases lining up with TRBD1. The CDR3 extends over 15 amino acids. Germline V gives CDR1 SGHTS, CDR2 YDEGEE. The ends lost 5 bases at V and 3 bases at J; junction bases unmatched: 8. The CDR3 nucleotides read TGTGCCAGCAGGCTGCCGGGACAGGGCCACTATGGCTACACCTTC. Translating gives CASRLPGQGHYGYTF.

This chain uses TRBV18 with TRBJ1-5; D is undetermined. With 2 bases removed from V and 5 bases from J, the gap between germline ends came to 10 bases. CDR3 length equals 14 residues. Germline V gene lookup returns CDR1 KGHSH and CDR2 LQKENI. CDR3 region: CASSPSPIDQPQHF. CDR3 in DNA: TGTGCCAGCTCACCAAGTCCGATCGATCAGCCCCAGCATTTT.

Only one count was recorded for this clone. The rearrangement joins TRBV5-1 to TRBJ1-3; D not resolved. CDR1 is SGHRS, CDR2 YFSETQ, per germline. V lost 0 bases to trimming and J lost 0 bases, with 13 bases between them. The CDR3 has 17 residues. The CDR3 loop reads CASSLGAGINSGNTIYF. The CDR3 DNA reads TGCGCCAGCAGCTTGGGGGCAGGAATAAACTCTGGAAACACCATATATTTT.

The rearrangement uses TRBV11-3 and TRBJ2-3; D gene uncertain. CDR3 size: 14 residues. V was trimmed by 0 bases and J by 2 bases, leaving 6 bases between them. CDR1 SGHNT and CDR2 YENEEA come from the germline V gene. In nucleotides, the CDR3 is TGTGCCAGCAGCTTAGATCGCTACACAGATACGCAGTATTTT. It codes for CASSLDRYTDTQYF. The variable domain in full, completed from reference TRBV11-3 and TRBJ2-3, reads EAGVVQSPRYKIIEKKQPVAFWCNPISGHNTLYWYLQNLGQGPELLIRYENEEAVDDSQLPKDRFSAERLKGVDSTLKIQPAELGDSAVYLCASSLDRYTDTQYFGPGTRLTVL.

This chain links TRBV6-6 with TRBJ1-1; perhaps TRBD1 as D (6 bases). V lost 5 bases and J lost 1, with 14 bases in between. The CDR3 runs 15 residues. Per germline, CDR1 MNHNY and CDR2 SVGAGI (reference sequence). CDR3 amino acids: CASSDTGRKNTEAFF. DNA for the CDR3: TGTGCCAGCAGTGACACAGGGAGGAAGAACACTGAAGCTTTCTTT.

This chain links TRBV18 with TRBJ1-2; D gene uncertain. CDR3 length: 16 residues. The germline CDR1 and CDR2 sequences are KGHSH and LQKENI. Trimming removed 2 bases from V and 8 bases from J, with 21 bases in between. CDR3 region: CASSPTPVPGPGGYTF. The CDR3, as DNA: TGTGCCAGCTCACCAACGCCAGTACCGGGCCCCGGAGGCTACACCTTC. Drawing the rest from reference TRBV18 and TRBJ1-2, the complete variable domain is NAGVMQNPRHLVRRRGQEARLRCSPMKGHSHVYWYRQLPEEGLKFMVYLQKENIIDESGMPKERFSAEFPKEGPSILRIQQVVRGDSAAYFCASSPTPVPGPGGYTFGSGTRLTVV.

This clone was detected only a few times. The CDR3 DNA follows: TGTGCCACCTACCGGGACAGGGGTGCCGGGGAGCTGTTTTTT. Translated, it gives CATYRDRGAGELFF. The chain carries TRBV2 and TRBJ2-2; 10 bases match TRBD1. V lost 10 bases and J lost 6; bases outside the gene matches: 8. The CDR3 length is 14 residues. From germline, CDR1 is SNHLY and CDR2 FYNNEI.